This TCR beta chain emerged from a study of OX40 agonist ivuxolimab in advanced cancers. Background on the study: Those treated in dose escalation had hepatocellular carcinoma, melanoma, renal cell cancer or head and neck cancer.

Study-wide results and caveats: In the 0.1 to 3.0 mg/kg range, CD4+ and CD8+ blood T cells had expanded clonally by week 6.

This CDR3 is 10 amino acids long. V was pared by 6 bases and J by 4 bases, with 7 bases between. Germline loops: CDR1 DFQATT, CDR2 SNEGSKA (reference sequence). TCRdb's copy holds only in-frame clones and misses some; the assay was immunoSEQ multiplex PCR. The data hold roughly 28,000 clones, with less than 90% observed a single time. Remarks on this clone: The antigen is unknown.

This rearrangement joins TRBV20-1 to TRBJ2-7; the D is unclear. The sequencing here drew on CD4+ or CD8+ T cells sorted from blood, taken in a trial of the OX40 agonist ivuxolimab. The receptor comes from an adult with an advanced solid tumor such as melanoma, head and neck, liver or kidney cancer. The CDR3 nucleotides are TGCAGTGCCCACGCTTACGAGCAGTACTTC. As protein: CSAHAYEQYF.